This TCR beta chain came from a study of early T cells in non-severe SARS-CoV-2 infection. As for the study in general: Sequencing was performed on bulk RNA from unsorted whole blood, leaving chains unpaired.

In regard to this clonotype: Its antigen remains unidentified.

CDR1 is LGHNA, CDR2 YSLEER, per germline. There are 14 residues in the CDR3. Trimming took off 2 bases at V and 5 bases at J, with 9 bases between the two ends. Study-wide results and caveats: Reliance on VDJdb matching favored anti-spike CD8 responses; private and CD4 specificities were missed.

Individual cDNA molecules were tagged with unique molecular identifiers, the study reported. MiXCR, applied by TCRdb to the 5' RACE reads, yields one record per CDR3 protein. The sample lists tens of thousands of distinct CDR3 sequences, 5.7% occurring once. This sequence joins TRBV4-3 and TRBJ2-2; no firm D call. The input for sequencing was whole blood, taken at baseline. The TCR was taken from an adult who was a healthcare worker with PCR-confirmed SARS-CoV-2 infection or an uninfected control (not recorded which). The CDR3 region is CASSQQTTTGELFF. The CDR3 DNA is TGCGCCAGCAGCCAACAGACAACTACCGGGGAGCTGTTTTTT.